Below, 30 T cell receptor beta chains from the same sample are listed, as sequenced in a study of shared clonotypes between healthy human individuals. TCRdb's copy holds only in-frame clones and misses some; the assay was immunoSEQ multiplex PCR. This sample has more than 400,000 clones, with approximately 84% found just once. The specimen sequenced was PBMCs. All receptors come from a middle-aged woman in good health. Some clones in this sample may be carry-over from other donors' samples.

CDR3 nucleotides: TGTGCCAGCAGCGTAGTGGGAGAGCCCGGGACAGGTCCATTAAATGAGCAGTTCTTC. Encoded protein: CASSVVGEPGTGPLNEQFF. The J gene is TRBJ2-1, the V gene TRBV9, with 8 bases aligning to TRBD1. V lost 0 bases to trimming and J lost 7 bases; unmatched junction nucleotides: 18. Germline V gene lookup returns CDR1 SGDLS and CDR2 YYNGEE. The CDR3 contains 19 residues.

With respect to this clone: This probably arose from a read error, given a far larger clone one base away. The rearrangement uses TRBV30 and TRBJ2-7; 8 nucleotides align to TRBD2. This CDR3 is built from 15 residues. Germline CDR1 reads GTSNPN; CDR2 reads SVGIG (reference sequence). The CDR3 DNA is TGTGCCCGGAGCCTCGGACTAGCCGGGACCTACGAGCAGTACTTC. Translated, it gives CARSLGLAGTYEQYF.

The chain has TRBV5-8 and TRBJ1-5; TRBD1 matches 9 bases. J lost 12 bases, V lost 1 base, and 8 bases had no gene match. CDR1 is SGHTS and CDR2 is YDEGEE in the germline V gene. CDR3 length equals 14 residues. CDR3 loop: CASSLRVGTGSQHF. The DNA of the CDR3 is TGTGCCAGCAGCTTGAGGGTTGGGACAGGGAGCCAGCATTTT.

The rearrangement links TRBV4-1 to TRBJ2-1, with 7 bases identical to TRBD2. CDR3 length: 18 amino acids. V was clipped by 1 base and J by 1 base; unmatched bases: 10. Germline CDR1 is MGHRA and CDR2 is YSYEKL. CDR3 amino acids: CASSQGIRRRESYNEQFF. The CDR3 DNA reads TGCGCCAGCAGCCAAGGAATAAGAAGGCGGGAGTCCTACAATGAGCAGTTCTTC.

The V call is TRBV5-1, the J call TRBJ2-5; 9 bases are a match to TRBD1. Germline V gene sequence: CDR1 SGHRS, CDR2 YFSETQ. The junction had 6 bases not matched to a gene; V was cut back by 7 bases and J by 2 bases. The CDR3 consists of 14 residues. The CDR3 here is CASRIQGAQETQYF. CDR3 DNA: TGCGCCAGCCGAATACAGGGGGCGCAAGAGACCCAGTACTTC.

The CDR3 protein is CAWSVHRAAEAFF. DNA for the CDR3: TGTGCCTGGAGTGTACATAGGGCCGCTGAAGCTTTCTTT. The V gene is TRBV30, the J gene TRBJ1-1, with no clear D. CDR3 size: 13 residues. With 0 bases removed from V and 6 bases from J, the gap between germline ends came to 11 bases. Germline V CDR1 and CDR2: GTSNPN, SVGIG (reference sequence).

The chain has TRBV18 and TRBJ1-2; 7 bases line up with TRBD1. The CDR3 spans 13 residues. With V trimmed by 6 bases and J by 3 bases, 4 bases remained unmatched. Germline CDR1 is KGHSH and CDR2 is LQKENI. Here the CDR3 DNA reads TGTGCCAGCTCGTACGGACAGGACTATGGCTACACCTTC. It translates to CASSYGQDYGYTF.

The CDR3 is CASSPPSGQPQETQYF. CDR3 in DNA: TGTGCCAGCTCACCCCCTTCGGGACAGCCCCAAGAGACCCAGTACTTC. This chain connects TRBV18 to TRBJ2-5; 7 positions agree with TRBD1. Per germline, CDR1 KGHSH and CDR2 LQKENI. CDR3 length: 16 amino acids. Trimming at V came to 3 bases and at J to 1 base, leaving 8 bases not matched to a gene. The entire variable domain, with the rest obtained from reference TRBV18 and TRBJ2-5, is as follows: NAGVMQNPRHLVRRRGQEARLRCSPMKGHSHVYWYRQLPEEGLKFMVYLQKENIIDESGMPKERFSAEFPKEGPSILRIQQVVRGDSAAYFCASSPPSGQPQETQYFGPGTRLLVL.

The CDR3 reads CASGQGNTEAFF. Here the CDR3 DNA reads TGTGCCTCGGGACAGGGGAACACTGAAGCTTTCTTT. The J gene is TRBJ1-1, the V gene TRBV19, with 9 bases matching TRBD1. The CDR3 has 12 amino acids. V shed 11 bases, J shed 1 base, and the junction held 2 bases outside the gene matches. Germline V gives CDR1 LNHDA, CDR2 SQIVND (reference sequence).

The CDR3 DNA follows: TGTGCCAGCAGCTTGGACAGGGGGATTGATCAGCCCCAGCATTTT. Translated: CASSLDRGIDQPQHF. The V gene is TRBV5-4, the J gene TRBJ1-5; 8 bases line up with TRBD1. The J segment lost 5 bases and the V segment lost 0 bases, leaving 4 bases of the junction unmatched. The length of the CDR3 is 15 residues. From germline, CDR1 is SGHNT and CDR2 YYREEE (reference sequence).

The CDR3 bases are TGCGCCAGCAGCCAACCAAAGGGAGGGTCGAGGACCGGGGAGCTGTTTTTT. This encodes CASSQPKGGSRTGELFF. The rearrangement joins TRBV4-1 to TRBJ2-2; 7 nucleotides line up with TRBD2. This CDR3 is 17 amino acids long. Trimming at V came to 2 bases and at J to 5 bases, leaving 11 bases not matched to a gene. In germline, CDR1 is MGHRA, CDR2 YSYEKL.

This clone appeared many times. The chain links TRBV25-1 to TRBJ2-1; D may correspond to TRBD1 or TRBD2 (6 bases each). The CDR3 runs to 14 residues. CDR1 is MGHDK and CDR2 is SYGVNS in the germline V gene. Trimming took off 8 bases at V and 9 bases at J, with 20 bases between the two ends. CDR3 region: CASQDWGAYGEQFF. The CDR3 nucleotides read TGTGCCAGCCAGGACTGGGGGGCGTACGGTGAGCAGTTCTTC.

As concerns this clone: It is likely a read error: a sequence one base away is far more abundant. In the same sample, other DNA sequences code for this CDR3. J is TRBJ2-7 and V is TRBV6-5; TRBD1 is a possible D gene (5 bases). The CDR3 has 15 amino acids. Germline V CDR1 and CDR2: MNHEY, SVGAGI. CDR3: CASSSNPGKAYEQYF. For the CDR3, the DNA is TGTGCCAGCAGTTCTAACCCAGGGAAGGCCTATGAGCAGTACTTC.

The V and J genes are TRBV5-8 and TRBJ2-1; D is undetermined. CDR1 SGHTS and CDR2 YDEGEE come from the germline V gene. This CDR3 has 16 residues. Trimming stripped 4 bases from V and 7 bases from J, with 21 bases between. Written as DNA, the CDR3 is TGTGCCAGCAGCCCCTCGGTAGCCGCCCGAGTGAATGAGCAGTTCTTC. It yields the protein CASSPSVAARVNEQFF.

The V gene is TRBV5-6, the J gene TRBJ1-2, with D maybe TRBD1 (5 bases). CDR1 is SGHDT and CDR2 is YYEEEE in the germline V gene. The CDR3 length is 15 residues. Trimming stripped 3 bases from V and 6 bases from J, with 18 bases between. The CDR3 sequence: CASSWKPRDPNGYTF. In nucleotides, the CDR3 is TGTGCCAGCAGCTGGAAACCCAGGGACCCCAATGGCTACACCTTC.

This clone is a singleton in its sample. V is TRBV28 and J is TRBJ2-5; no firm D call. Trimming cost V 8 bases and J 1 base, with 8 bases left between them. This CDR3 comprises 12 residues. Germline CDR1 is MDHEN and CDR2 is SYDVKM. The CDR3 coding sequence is TGTGCCAGCGGCAGCATCCAAGAGACCCAGTACTTC. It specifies CASGSIQETQYF.

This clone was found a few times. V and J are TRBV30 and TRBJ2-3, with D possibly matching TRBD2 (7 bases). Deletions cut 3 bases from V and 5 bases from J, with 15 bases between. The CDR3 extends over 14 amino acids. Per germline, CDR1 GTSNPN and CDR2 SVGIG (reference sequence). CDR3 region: CAWSGGLLGDTQYF. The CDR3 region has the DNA TGTGCCTGGAGCGGGGGGCTTCTTGGAGATACGCAGTATTTT.

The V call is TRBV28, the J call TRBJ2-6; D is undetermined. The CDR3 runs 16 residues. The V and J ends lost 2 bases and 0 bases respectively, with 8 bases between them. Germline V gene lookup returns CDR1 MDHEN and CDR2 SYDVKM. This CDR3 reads CASSLRVYSGANVLTF. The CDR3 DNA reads TGTGCCAGCAGTTTAAGAGTTTACTCTGGGGCCAACGTCCTGACTTTC.

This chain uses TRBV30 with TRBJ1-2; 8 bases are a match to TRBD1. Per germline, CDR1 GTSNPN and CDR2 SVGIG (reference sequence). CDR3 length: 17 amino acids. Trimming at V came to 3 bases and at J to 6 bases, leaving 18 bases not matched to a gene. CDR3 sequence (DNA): TGTGCCTGGAGGAGGGGCCCACTGAGGACAGGGCTAAATGGCTACACCTTC. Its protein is CAWRRGPLRTGLNGYTF.

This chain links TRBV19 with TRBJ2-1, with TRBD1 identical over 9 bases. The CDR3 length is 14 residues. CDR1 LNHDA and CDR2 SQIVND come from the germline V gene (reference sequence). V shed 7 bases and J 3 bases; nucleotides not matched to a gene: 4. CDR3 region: CASTPGQGYNEQFF. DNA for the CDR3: TGTGCCAGTACCCCGGGACAGGGCTACAATGAGCAGTTCTTC. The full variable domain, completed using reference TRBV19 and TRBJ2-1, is DGGITQSPKYLFRKEGQNVTLSCEQNLNHDAMYWYRQDPGQGLRLIYYSQIVNDFQKGDIAEGYSVSREKKESFPLTVTSAQKNPTAFYLCASTPGQGYNEQFFGPGTRLTVL.

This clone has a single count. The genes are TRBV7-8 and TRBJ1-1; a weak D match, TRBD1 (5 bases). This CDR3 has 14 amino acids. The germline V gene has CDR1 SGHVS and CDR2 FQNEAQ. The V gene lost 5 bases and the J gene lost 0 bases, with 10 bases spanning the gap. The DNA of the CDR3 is TGTGCCAGCAGCCCTTGGGGCATGAACACTGAAGCTTTCTTT. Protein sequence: CASSPWGMNTEAFF.

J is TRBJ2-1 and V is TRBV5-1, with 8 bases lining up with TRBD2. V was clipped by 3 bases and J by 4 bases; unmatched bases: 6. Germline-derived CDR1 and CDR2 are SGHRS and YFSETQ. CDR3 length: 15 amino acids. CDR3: CASSWSTSGYNEQFF. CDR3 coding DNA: TGCGCCAGCAGCTGGTCAACTAGCGGATACAATGAGCAGTTCTTC.

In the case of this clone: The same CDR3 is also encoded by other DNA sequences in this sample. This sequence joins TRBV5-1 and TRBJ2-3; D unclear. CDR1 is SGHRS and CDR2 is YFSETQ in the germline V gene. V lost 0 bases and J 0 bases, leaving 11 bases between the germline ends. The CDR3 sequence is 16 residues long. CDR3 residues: CASSLALSASTDTQYF. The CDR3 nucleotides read TGCGCCAGCAGCTTGGCTCTAAGCGCTAGCACAGATACGCAGTATTTT.

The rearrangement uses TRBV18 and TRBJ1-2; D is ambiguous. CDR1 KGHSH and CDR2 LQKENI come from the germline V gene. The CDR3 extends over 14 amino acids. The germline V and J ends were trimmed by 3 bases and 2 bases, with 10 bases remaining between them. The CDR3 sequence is CASSPTTNNYGYTF. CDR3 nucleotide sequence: TGTGCCAGCTCACCCACGACAAACAACTATGGCTACACCTTC.

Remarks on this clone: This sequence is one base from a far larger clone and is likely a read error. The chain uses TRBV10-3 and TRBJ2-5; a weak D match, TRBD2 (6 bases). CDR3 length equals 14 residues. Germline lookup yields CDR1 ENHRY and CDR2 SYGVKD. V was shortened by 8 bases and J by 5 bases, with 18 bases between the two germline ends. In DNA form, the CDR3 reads TGTGCCATCCGGGATAGCGGTCGAAGTGAGACCCAGTACTTC. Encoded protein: CAIRDSGRSETQYF.

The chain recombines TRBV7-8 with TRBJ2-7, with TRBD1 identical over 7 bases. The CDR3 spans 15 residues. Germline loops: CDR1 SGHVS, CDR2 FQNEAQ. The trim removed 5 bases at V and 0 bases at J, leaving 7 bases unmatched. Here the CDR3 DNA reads TGTGCCAGCAGCCGACAGGGATTTAGCTCCTACGAGCAGTACTTC. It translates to CASSRQGFSSYEQYF.

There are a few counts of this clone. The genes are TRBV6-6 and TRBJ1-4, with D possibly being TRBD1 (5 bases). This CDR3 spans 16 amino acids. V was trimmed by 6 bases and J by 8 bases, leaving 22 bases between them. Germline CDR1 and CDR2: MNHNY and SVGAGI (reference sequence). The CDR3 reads CASSLNPGAGKEKLFF. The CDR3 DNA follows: TGTGCCAGCAGCCTAAACCCCGGGGCGGGGAAAGAAAAACTGTTTTTT.

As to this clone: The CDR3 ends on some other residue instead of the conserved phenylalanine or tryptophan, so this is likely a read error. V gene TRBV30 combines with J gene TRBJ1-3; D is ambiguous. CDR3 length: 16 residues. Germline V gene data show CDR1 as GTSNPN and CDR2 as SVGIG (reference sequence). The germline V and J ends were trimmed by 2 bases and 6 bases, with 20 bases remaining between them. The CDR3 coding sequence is TGTGCCTGGAGTTTCCCTGGACCTGCACTGGCAAACACCATATATCTT. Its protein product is CAWSFPGPALANTIYL.

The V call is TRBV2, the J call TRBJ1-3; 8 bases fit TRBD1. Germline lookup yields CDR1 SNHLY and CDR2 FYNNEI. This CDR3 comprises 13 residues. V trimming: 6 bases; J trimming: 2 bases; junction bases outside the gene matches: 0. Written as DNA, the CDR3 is TGTGCCAGCAGACAGGGGGCTGGAAACACCATATATTTT. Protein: CASRQGAGNTIYF.

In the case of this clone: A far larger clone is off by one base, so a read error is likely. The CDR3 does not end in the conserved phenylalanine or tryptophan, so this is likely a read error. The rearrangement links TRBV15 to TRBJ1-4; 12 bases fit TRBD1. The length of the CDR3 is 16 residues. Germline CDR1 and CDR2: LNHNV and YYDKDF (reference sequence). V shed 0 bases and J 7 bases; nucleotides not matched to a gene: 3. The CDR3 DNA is TGTGCCACCAGCAGAGATTCGGGACAGGGGGCTGAAAAACTGTTTCTT. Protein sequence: CATSRDSGQGAEKLFL.